Below, 28 T cell receptor beta chains from the same sample are listed, as sequenced in a study of CD8 T cells in Susac syndrome. RNA totalling roughly 0.45 to 1 ug underwent reverse transcription with random hexamers. TCRdb re-called the immunoSEQ multiplex PCR reads with MiXCR, one entry per CDR3 protein. Of 180,000 or so distinct CDR3 sequences listed, over 90% are singletons. The sample comprised CD4+ T cells from PBMCs. The source is a human donor with Susac syndrome.

The gene calls are TRBV3-1 and TRBJ1-1, with 7 bases fitting TRBD1. The CDR3 runs to 14 residues. With 4 bases clipped from V and 4 bases from J, the junction kept 6 bases outside the gene matches. Germline loops: CDR1 LGHDT, CDR2 YNNKEL (reference sequence). For the CDR3, the DNA is TGTGCCAGCAGCCTGACAGGGACTTTCACTGAAGCTTTCTTT. Translation: CASSLTGTFTEAFF.

This clonotype appeared a single time. This chain uses TRBV20-1 with TRBJ2-2; 7 bases are shared with TRBD1. The CDR3 totals 15 residues. Looked up from germline, CDR1 is DFQATT and CDR2 is SNEGSKA (reference sequence). The V segment lost 5 bases and the J segment 0 bases; nucleotides outside the gene matches: 6. The CDR3 reads CSALRTGANTGELFF. CDR3 sequence (DNA): TGCAGTGCTCTCCGGACAGGCGCGAACACCGGGGAGCTGTTTTTT.

This chain uses TRBV20-1 with TRBJ1-1, with D perhaps matching TRBD1 (5 bases). Deletions cut 7 bases from V and 7 bases from J, with 25 bases between. The CDR3 extends over 15 amino acids. CDR1 and CDR2 (germline): DFQATT, SNEGSKA (reference sequence). This CDR3 is CSVRRPSGSRSEAFF. CDR3 nucleotide sequence: TGCAGTGTCAGGCGGCCGTCAGGGTCTAGGAGTGAAGCTTTCTTT.

The gene calls are TRBV12-3 or TRBV12-4 and TRBJ2-4; TRBD1 agrees at 9 bases. Losses at the gene ends were 4 bases for V and 6 bases for J; bases not matched to a gene: 4. The CDR3 spans 14 residues. The CDR3 reads CASSSGQGINIQYF. The CDR3 DNA follows: TGTGCCAGCAGTTCCGGACAGGGGATAAACATTCAGTACTTC.

This clonotype was observed once. As DNA, the CDR3 is TGCAGCGTTGAGGAGACCCCCTATGGCTACACCTTC. It specifies CSVEETPYGYTF. The chain employs TRBV29-1 and TRBJ1-2, with D uncertain. This CDR3 has 12 residues. Looked up from germline, CDR1 is SQVTM and CDR2 is ANQGSEA. Trimming stripped 3 bases from V and 4 bases from J, with 9 bases between.

V is TRBV28 and J is TRBJ2-7, with D perhaps matching TRBD2 (5 bases). The length of the CDR3 is 15 residues. V lost 5 bases and J lost 4, with 18 bases in between. CDR1 MDHEN and CDR2 SYDVKM come from the germline V gene. Written as DNA, the CDR3 is TGTGCCAGCAGTACCGCCGCGGGTTACACTTACGAGCAGTACTTC. This encodes CASSTAAGYTYEQYF. The whole variable domain, remainder taken from reference TRBV28 and TRBJ2-7, is DVKVTQSSRYLVKRTGEKVFLECVQDMDHENMFWYRQDPGLGLRLIYFSYDVKMKEKGDIPEGYSVSREKKERFSLILESASTNQTSMYLCASSTAAGYTYEQYFGPGTRLTVT.

The CDR3 bases are TGTGCCAGCCCGGGGGACGACACCGGGGAGCTGTTTTTT. It codes for CASPGDDTGELFF. The chain links TRBV12-3 or TRBV12-4 to TRBJ2-2, with a possible D match to TRBD2 (6 bases). Trimming removed 8 bases from V and 3 bases from J, with 10 bases in between. This CDR3 has 13 amino acids.

V usage is TRBV11-2 and J usage is TRBJ2-7; 10 nucleotides agree with TRBD1. Germline V lookup: CDR1 SGHAT, CDR2 FQNNGV. The J segment lost 6 bases and the V segment lost 6 bases, leaving 17 bases of the junction unmatched. This CDR3 has 17 amino acids. CDR3 amino acids: CASRHPGQGTASGEQYF. The CDR3 coding sequence is TGTGCCAGCAGGCACCCGGGACAGGGGACGGCGAGTGGCGAGCAGTACTTC.

V is TRBV20-1 and J is TRBJ1-1; no definite D call. Between the trimmed V and J ends, which lost 0 bases and 11 bases, there was a span of 10 bases. CDR3 size: 11 residues. From germline, CDR1 is DFQATT and CDR2 SNEGSKA (reference sequence). CDR3 sequence reads: CSARDSPWAFF. The CDR3 coding sequence is TGCAGTGCTAGAGATTCCCCGTGGGCTTTCTTT.

This clonotype occurred once. The chain uses TRBV25-1 and TRBJ2-2; 10 bases map to TRBD2. Trimming cost V 9 bases and J 5 bases; bases outside gene matches: 9. This CDR3 spans 15 amino acids. The germline CDR1 and CDR2 sequences are MGHDK and SYGVNS. DNA of the CDR3: TGTGCCAGGAAAGGACTAGCGGATCCTACCGGGGAGCTGTTTTTT. Protein sequence: CARKGLADPTGELFF.

A few counts support this clonotype. V usage is TRBV29-1 and J usage is TRBJ2-7; a weak D match, TRBD1 (6 bases). Germline V lookup: CDR1 SQVTM, CDR2 ANQGSEA. The V end was cut by 5 bases, the J end by 2 bases, with 10 bases between. This CDR3 spans 12 amino acids. CDR3 coding DNA: TGCAGCGTTTTGGGGGACACCTACGAGCAGTACTTC. This gives the protein CSVLGDTYEQYF.

The CDR3 protein is CATSRGVYGELFF. As DNA, the CDR3 is TGTGCCACCAGCAGGGGGGTTTACGGGGAGCTGTTTTTT. The chain uses TRBV24-1 and TRBJ2-2; TRBD1 is a possible D gene (7 bases). CDR1 and CDR2 (germline): KGHDR, SFDVKD. The CDR3 sequence is 13 residues long. V was cut by 7 bases and J by 7 bases, with 12 bases left in between.

V is TRBV30 and J is TRBJ1-5, with TRBD1 matching over 7 bases. This CDR3 is 14 amino acids long. The V gene's germline CDR1 is GTSNPN and CDR2 SVGIG (reference sequence). J gave up 3 bases and V 1 base, and 3 bases lay outside the gene matches. The CDR3 DNA follows: TGTGCCTGGAGTGGGGACAGCCTCAATCAGCCCCAGCATTTT. The encoded protein is CAWSGDSLNQPQHF.

The chain combines TRBV5-1 with TRBJ2-7, with D unclear. Germline assignment: CDR1 SGHRS and CDR2 YFSETQ. Trimming took off 0 bases at V and 2 bases at J, with 12 bases between the two ends. This CDR3 contains 15 residues. The CDR3 region has the DNA TGCGCCAGCAGCTTGGGTTCCGGCTCCGCCTACGAGCAGTACTTC. Translation gives CASSLGSGSAYEQYF.

The J gene is TRBJ1-5, the V gene TRBV2, with TRBD1 identical over 10 bases. CDR1 is SNHLY, CDR2 FYNNEI, per germline. V was clipped by 6 bases and J by 9 bases; unmatched bases: 5. This CDR3 is 13 amino acids long. The CDR3 here is CASRTGGSRPQHF. As DNA, the CDR3 is TGTGCCAGCAGGACAGGGGGCTCACGGCCCCAGCATTTT.

V usage is TRBV30 and J usage is TRBJ1-2; tentatively, D is TRBD1 (5 bases). V was trimmed by 0 bases and J by 4 bases, leaving 12 bases between them. Germline CDR1 reads GTSNPN; CDR2 reads SVGIG (reference sequence). The CDR3 has 14 amino acids. CDR3 sequence reads: CAWSVGTAVYGYTF. CDR3 DNA: TGTGCCTGGAGTGTCGGGACGGCTGTCTATGGCTACACCTTC.

The chain carries TRBV29-1 and TRBJ1-2; D gene uncertain. V was cut by 4 bases and J by 6 bases, with 12 bases left in between. Germline CDR1 and CDR2: SQVTM and ANQGSEA. The CDR3 covers 12 residues. CDR3 amino acids: CSVAVLPDGYTF. The CDR3 nucleotides are TGCAGCGTTGCCGTACTTCCGGATGGCTACACCTTC.

The rearrangement joins TRBV7-8 to TRBJ1-2; TRBD1 is a possible D gene (6 bases). The CDR3 covers 16 residues. The ends were cut back, 5 bases at V and 0 bases at J, with 16 bases in the middle. Germline V gene data show CDR1 as SGHVS and CDR2 as FQNEAQ. The CDR3 here is CASSPRPGGTNYGYTF. The DNA of the CDR3 is TGTGCCAGCAGCCCCAGACCTGGGGGCACTAACTATGGCTACACCTTC.

The V call is TRBV29-1, the J call TRBJ1-1; D ambiguous. CDR3 length: 13 amino acids. The V and J ends lost 4 bases and 2 bases respectively, with 11 bases between them. CDR1 is SQVTM, CDR2 ANQGSEA, per germline. This chain's CDR3 is CSVVALTNTEAFF. In DNA, the CDR3 is TGCAGCGTTGTGGCGTTAACTAACACTGAAGCTTTCTTT.

Only one count was recorded for this clonotype. The CDR3 spells CSVEKGDTEAFF. The CDR3 region has the DNA TGCAGCGTTGAGAAAGGCGACACTGAAGCTTTCTTT. The chain is built from TRBV29-1 and TRBJ1-1; D ambiguous. Trimming stripped 3 bases from V and 3 bases from J, with 8 bases between. This CDR3 is built from 12 residues. CDR1 SQVTM and CDR2 ANQGSEA come from the germline V gene.

V gene TRBV19 combines with J gene TRBJ1-1; 7 bases line up with TRBD1. The CDR3 is made up of 15 amino acids. From germline, CDR1 is LNHDA and CDR2 SQIVND (reference sequence). J lost 4 bases, V lost 7 bases, and 12 bases had no gene match. The CDR3 sequence is CASKGEGAVGTEAFF. CDR3 nucleotide sequence: TGTGCCAGTAAAGGAGAGGGGGCGGTCGGCACTGAAGCTTTCTTT.

The CDR3 loop is CASSPRRSYQPQHF. DNA for the CDR3: TGTGCCAGCAGCCCCCGACGGAGTTATCAGCCCCAGCATTTT. This chain connects TRBV3-1 to TRBJ1-5; D remains ambiguous. Germline CDR1 and CDR2: LGHDT and YNNKEL (reference sequence). Trimming removed 4 bases from V and 5 bases from J, with 12 bases in between. This CDR3 is built from 14 residues.

V gene TRBV18 combines with J gene TRBJ2-3, with D possibly matching TRBD2 (6 bases). This CDR3 spans 14 amino acids. Germline values: CDR1 KGHSH, CDR2 LQKENI. V was trimmed by 1 base and J by 5 bases, leaving 10 bases between them. The CDR3 coding sequence is TGTGCCAGCTCACCACGGCAGGGAGGAGATACGCAGTATTTT. Its protein product is CASSPRQGGDTQYF.

The chain employs TRBV24-1 and TRBJ2-7; TRBD1 aligns across 8 bases. CDR3 length: 14 residues. J was trimmed by 6 bases and V by 1 base; bases with no gene match: 4. From germline, CDR1 is KGHDR and CDR2 SFDVKD. The DNA for the CDR3 is TGTGCCACCAGTGATTTCCCAGGGGGCGGCGAGCAGTACTTC. Translation: CATSDFPGGGEQYF.

DNA for the CDR3: TGCAGTGCTAGATCCCCTATTTTCGAGCAGTACTTC. This encodes CSARSPIFEQYF. The chain uses TRBV20-1 and TRBJ2-7; D gene unclear. Germline loops: CDR1 DFQATT, CDR2 SNEGSKA (reference sequence). CDR3 size: 12 residues. V was cut by 2 bases and J by 6 bases, with 11 bases left in between.

V is TRBV7-2 and J is TRBJ2-2, with D uncertain. Germline V gene lookup returns CDR1 SGHTA and CDR2 FQGNSA. This CDR3 region has 12 residues. Deletions cut 1 base from V and 6 bases from J, with 3 bases between. CDR3 nucleotides: TGTGCCAGCAGCTTAGACTCCGGGGAGCTGTTTTTT. Encoded protein: CASSLDSGELFF. The full variable domain, its missing parts supplied by reference TRBV7-2 and TRBJ2-2, is GAGVSQSPSNKVTEKGKDVELRCDPISGHTALYWYRQSLGQGLEFLIYFQGNSAPDKSGLPSDRFSAERTGGSVSTLTIQRTQQEDSAVYLCASSLDSGELFFGEGSRLTVL.

The V call is TRBV3-1, the J call TRBJ2-1, with 8 bases aligning to TRBD2. Losses at the gene ends were 0 bases for V and 4 bases for J; bases not matched to a gene: 5. The CDR3 has 16 amino acids. Per the germline V gene, CDR1 is LGHDT and CDR2 is YNNKEL (reference sequence). The CDR3 DNA reads TGTGCCAGCAGCCAAGATTGGGCGGGGGGTTACAATGAGCAGTTCTTC. Translated, it gives CASSQDWAGGYNEQFF.

The chain is built from TRBV20-1 and TRBJ2-1; 9 nucleotides line up with TRBD2. The CDR3 loop spans 18 amino acids. From germline, CDR1 is DFQATT and CDR2 SNEGSKA (reference sequence). The junction had 16 bases not matched to a gene; V was cut back by 0 bases and J by 7 bases. CDR3 sequence: CSARDFRVGGRAGNEQFF. CDR3 DNA: TGCAGTGCTAGAGATTTTCGCGTCGGCGGGAGGGCTGGGAATGAGCAGTTCTTC.